What follows are 26 T cell receptor beta chains derived from one specimen sequenced in a study of shared clonotypes between healthy human individuals. Using immunoSEQ multiplex PCR, the repertoire was profiled, and TCRdb retains in-frame clones only, with some absent. The sample has fewer than 1.8 million clones; roughly 98.5% are singletons. The sequenced sample consisted of naive CD4+ T cells sorted from blood. As for subset: CD45RA+ positively selected. These receptors were obtained from a man younger than 40 in good health.

The chain couples TRBV27 to TRBJ2-7, with a possible D match to TRBD1 (5 bases). CDR3 length equals 14 residues. The germline V gene has CDR1 MNHEY and CDR2 SMNVEV (reference sequence). V was cut by 3 bases and J by 2 bases, with 11 bases left in between. CDR3 residues: CASSFQGRPYEQYF. CDR3 sequence (DNA): TGTGCCAGCAGTTTTCAGGGAAGGCCCTACGAGCAGTACTTC.

This chain links TRBV18 with TRBJ2-7, with 11 bases identical to TRBD2. After removal of 2 bases from V and 7 bases from J, the junction contained 10 bases not matched to a gene. Looked up from germline, CDR1 is KGHSH and CDR2 is LQKENI. There are 16 residues in the CDR3. The CDR3: CASSPNPGLAADEQYF. CDR3 in DNA: TGTGCCAGCTCACCAAACCCGGGACTAGCGGCCGATGAGCAGTACTTC.

This clone occurred once. The chain employs TRBV5-1 and TRBJ2-5; D could derive from TRBD1 or TRBD2 (5 bases each). This CDR3 is 15 amino acids long. Germline CDR1 is SGHRS and CDR2 is YFSETQ. V was clipped by 4 bases and J by 0 bases, with 13 bases between them. The CDR3 reads CASSTGDAYQETQYF. The CDR3, as DNA: TGCGCCAGCAGCACTGGGGACGCCTACCAAGAGACCCAGTACTTC.

This sequence joins TRBV5-6 and TRBJ1-4; perhaps TRBD1 as D (5 bases). The CDR3 sequence is 16 residues long. Trimming shortened V by 3 bases and J by 8 bases, and 20 bases separated the two germline ends. CDR1 is SGHDT and CDR2 is YYEEEE in the germline V gene. The CDR3 spells CASSYLRPGGDEKLFF. In DNA form, the CDR3 reads TGTGCCAGCAGCTACCTCCGCCCCGGGGGGGACGAAAAACTGTTTTTT.

The sample holds one count of this clone. This chain connects TRBV5-5 to TRBJ2-1; D perhaps matches TRBD2 (6 bases). Germline V CDR1 and CDR2: SGHKS, YYEKEE (reference sequence). V was pared by 0 bases and J by 4 bases, with 11 bases between. The CDR3 spans 15 residues. CDR3 nucleotides: TGTGCCAGCAGCTTGGTTGCTAGCGAGTACAATGAGCAGTTCTTC. Its protein product is CASSLVASEYNEQFF.

CDR3 sequence reads: CASRAGSSYEQYF. The CDR3 DNA reads as TGTGCCAGCAGGGCCGGAAGCTCCTACGAGCAGTACTTC. The chain has TRBV2 and TRBJ2-7; unclear D gene. The CDR3 runs to 13 residues. The V gene lost 6 bases and the J gene lost 0 bases, with 9 bases spanning the gap. Germline CDR1 SNHLY, CDR2 FYNNEI.

The CDR3 bases are TGTGCCTGGACGCTGGGGATCTATGGCTACACCTTC. This sequence encodes CAWTLGIYGYTF. This rearrangement joins TRBV30 to TRBJ1-2; D not resolved. This CDR3 spans 12 amino acids. Trimming took off 4 bases at V and 4 bases at J, with 10 bases between the two ends. Germline values: CDR1 GTSNPN, CDR2 SVGIG (reference sequence).

This clone came up once. V is TRBV19 and J is TRBJ2-5; a possible D gene is TRBD2 (6 bases). There are 13 residues in the CDR3. Trimming took off 1 base at V and 7 bases at J, with 10 bases between the two ends. Germline V gene sequence: CDR1 LNHDA, CDR2 SQIVND (reference sequence). Here the CDR3 reads CASSIVNSGTQYF. The CDR3, as DNA: TGTGCCAGTAGTATAGTTAATAGCGGGACCCAGTACTTC.

Written as DNA, the CDR3 is TGCAGCGTCCAGACAGCGGGAGAGACCCAGTACTTC. Protein product: CSVQTAGETQYF. This chain connects TRBV29-1 to TRBJ2-5; a weak D match, TRBD2 (6 bases). This CDR3 contains 12 residues. V lost 6 bases to trimming and J lost 4 bases, with 12 bases between them. Looked up from germline, CDR1 is SQVTM and CDR2 is ANQGSEA.

This clone came up once. Other DNA sequences from this sample encode an identical CDR3 as well. The rearrangement joins TRBV28 to TRBJ2-1; 10 bases match TRBD2. V shed 5 bases, J shed 0 bases, and the junction held 1 base outside the gene matches. Germline loops: CDR1 MDHEN, CDR2 SYDVKM. The CDR3 has 15 residues. The CDR3 DNA is TGTGCCAGCAGTGCTAGCGGGAGCTCCTACAATGAGCAGTTCTTC. This gives the protein CASSASGSSYNEQFF.

The CDR3 bases are TGTGCCAGCAGTTCTAGCGGGGGGCAGGAGACCCAGTACTTC. Translating gives CASSSSGGQETQYF. The chain uses TRBV5-6 and TRBJ2-5; 11 bases are a match to TRBD2. The V segment lost 5 bases and the J segment 5 bases; nucleotides outside the gene matches: 5. The CDR3 consists of 14 residues. Germline V gives CDR1 SGHDT, CDR2 YYEEEE.

This chain links TRBV5-1 with TRBJ1-1; 8 positions agree with TRBD1. Germline V CDR1 and CDR2: SGHRS, YFSETQ. V gave up 7 bases and J gave up 3 bases; unmatched junction bases: 8. The length of the CDR3 is 14 residues. The CDR3 sequence is CASLTGDGHTEAFF. CDR3 sequence (DNA): TGCGCCAGCCTGACAGGGGATGGGCACACTGAAGCTTTCTTT.

This chain links TRBV6-5 with TRBJ2-5; maybe TRBD1 (6 bases). Germline CDR1 is MNHEY and CDR2 is SVGAGI. This CDR3 region has 14 residues. Trimming pared 10 bases from V and 2 bases from J, leaving 17 bases between. CDR3 DNA: TGTGCCACATCTTTGGGCAGGGGTCAAGAGACCCAGTACTTC. Protein product: CATSLGRGQETQYF.

The genes are TRBV9 and TRBJ2-5, with TRBD2 identical over 8 bases. V lost 0 bases to trimming and J lost 5 bases; unmatched junction nucleotides: 6. Germline assignment: CDR1 SGDLS and CDR2 YYNGEE. The CDR3 covers 15 residues. This chain's CDR3 is CASSVAGGPSETQYF. The DNA of the CDR3 is TGTGCCAGCAGCGTAGCGGGAGGGCCTTCGGAGACCCAGTACTTC.

The chain carries TRBV5-1 and TRBJ2-6; the D call may be TRBD1 or TRBD2 (5 bases each). CDR1 is SGHRS and CDR2 is YFSETQ in the germline V gene. The V gene lost 4 bases and the J gene lost 1 base, with 9 bases spanning the gap. CDR3 length equals 15 residues. The DNA of the CDR3 is TGCGCCAGCAGCGGGACCACTTCTGGGGCCAACGTCCTGACTTTC. Translation: CASSGTTSGANVLTF.

V is TRBV5-1 and J is TRBJ1-3; a weak D match, TRBD1 (5 bases). V lost 5 bases, J lost 1 base, and 16 bases lay in between. The CDR3 is made up of 16 amino acids. Germline loops: CDR1 SGHRS, CDR2 YFSETQ. CDR3 nucleotides: TGCGCCAGCAGTTCCACAGGTCCCCCTTCTGGAAACACCATATATTTT. This encodes CASSSTGPPSGNTIYF.

This chain joins TRBV29-1 and TRBJ1-1; the D is unclear. This CDR3 has 11 residues. Trimming took 4 bases from V and 0 from J, leaving 3 bases between them. Germline V gene lookup returns CDR1 SQVTM and CDR2 ANQGSEA. The CDR3 DNA is TGCAGCGTTGCCTTGAACACTGAAGCTTTCTTT. It yields the protein CSVALNTEAFF.

This sequence joins TRBV18 and TRBJ2-5; D may be TRBD1 or TRBD2 (5 bases each). Germline V gives CDR1 KGHSH, CDR2 LQKENI. The CDR3 extends over 15 amino acids. V lost 3 bases, J lost 1 base, and 12 bases lay in between. CDR3 loop: CASSPEGPIQETQYF. CDR3 nucleotide sequence: TGTGCCAGCTCACCCGAGGGACCGATCCAAGAGACCCAGTACTTC.

This CDR3 reads CASSLGSGTSGNYEQYF. The CDR3 nucleotides read TGTGCCAGCAGCTTAGGGTCTGGGACTAGCGGAAACTACGAGCAGTACTTC. The chain joins TRBV7-9 to TRBJ2-7, with TRBD2 matching over 11 bases. The V segment lost 1 base and the J segment 3 bases; nucleotides outside the gene matches: 8. The CDR3 has 17 amino acids. Looked up from germline, CDR1 is SEHNR and CDR2 is FQNEAQ (reference sequence).

The rearrangement uses TRBV7-9 and TRBJ2-5; the D is unclear. The CDR3 length is 15 residues. Trimming took off 2 bases at V and 4 bases at J, with 14 bases between the two ends. Germline values: CDR1 SEHNR, CDR2 FQNEAQ (reference sequence). CDR3 nucleotide sequence: TGTGCCAGCAGCTTATTAGGCAGCCCGGGAGAGACCCAGTACTTC. Protein product: CASSLLGSPGETQYF.

V usage is TRBV1 and J usage is TRBJ2-3; the table names TRBD2, a call not compared with the DNA. TRBV1 is a recognized pseudogene. The CDR3 length is 18 residues. The CDR3 here is CTSSQDLDGTDGTDTQYF. The CDR3, as DNA: TGCACCAGCAGCCAAGATCTTGACGGGACTGACGGCACAGATACGCAGTATTTT.

The V gene is TRBV18, the J gene TRBJ2-5, with a tentative D call TRBD1 (6 bases). The V gene's germline CDR1 is KGHSH and CDR2 LQKENI. V dropped 5 bases and J dropped 1 base, with 11 bases sitting between them. The CDR3 covers 14 residues. The CDR3 nucleotides are TGTGCCAGCTCATACAGGGAAGGCCAAGAGACCCAGTACTTC. Protein: CASSYREGQETQYF. Complete variable domain (other parts from reference TRBV18 and TRBJ2-5): NAGVMQNPRHLVRRRGQEARLRCSPMKGHSHVYWYRQLPEEGLKFMVYLQKENIIDESGMPKERFSAEFPKEGPSILRIQQVVRGDSAAYFCASSYREGQETQYFGPGTRLLVL.

The chain uses TRBV5-1 and TRBJ2-7; no clear D gene. This CDR3 has 14 amino acids. Germline values: CDR1 SGHRS, CDR2 YFSETQ. V was cut by 4 bases and J by 0 bases, with 11 bases left in between. DNA of the CDR3: TGCGCCAGCAGCCTCTTCGAGAGCTCCTACGAGCAGTACTTC. Protein sequence: CASSLFESSYEQYF.

The rearrangement joins TRBV5-1 to TRBJ2-5; D may be TRBD1 (7 bases). Trimming shortened V by 4 bases and J by 5 bases, and 18 bases separated the two germline ends. The CDR3 totals 15 residues. CDR1 and CDR2 (germline): SGHRS, YFSETQ. CDR3 DNA: TGCGCCAGCAGCGAAACAGGGGACTCCAAGGAGACCCAGTACTTC. It yields the protein CASSETGDSKETQYF.

Note on this clone: Other DNA sequences in this specimen translate into the identical CDR3. The chain joins TRBV28 to TRBJ2-7, with TRBD1 matching 7 bases. Germline lookup yields CDR1 MDHEN and CDR2 SYDVKM. Losses at the gene ends were 3 bases for V and 2 bases for J; bases not matched to a gene: 1. This CDR3 region has 13 residues. For the CDR3, the DNA is TGTGCCAGCAGTTTGACAGGGACCTACGAGCAGTACTTC. Its protein is CASSLTGTYEQYF.

CDR3 protein: CASSSEGFSGNTIYF. The CDR3 DNA reads as TGCGCCAGCAGCTCGGAGGGATTTTCTGGAAACACCATATATTTT. This chain uses TRBV4-3 with TRBJ1-3; no definite D call. The V end lost 5 bases, the J end lost 1 base, and 12 bases lay between the germline ends. CDR1 is LGHNA and CDR2 is YSLEER in the germline V gene. This CDR3 region has 15 residues.